This passage covers 13 T cell receptor beta chains from one sample sequenced in a study of beta chain features in type 1 diabetes. cDNA synthesis used the whole RNA isolate, giving expressed TCRB sequences. Method: immunoSEQ multiplex PCR; TCRdb's copy keeps in-frame clones and lacks some. The data hold 350,000 to 450,000 clones, with approximately 13% observed a single time. The sample was naive CD4+ T cells from blood. These receptors originate from a man aged 25 to 40 in good health.

The chain carries TRBV30 and TRBJ2-5; TRBD1 agrees at 7 bases. The V and J ends lost 3 bases and 5 bases, in that order; junction bases with no gene match: 6. The CDR3 runs 13 residues. CDR1 is GTSNPN, CDR2 SVGIG, per germline (reference sequence). The CDR3 DNA follows: TGTGCCTGGAGGGGGACAGTCCGTGAGACCCAGTACTTC. Amino acids: CAWRGTVRETQYF.

This clone occurred a few times. This chain uses TRBV30 with TRBJ1-1; D unresolved. The CDR3 is made up of 14 amino acids. The V end lost 1 base, the J end lost 1 base, and 10 bases lay between the germline ends. Germline V gene data show CDR1 as GTSNPN and CDR2 as SVGIG (reference sequence). The CDR3 reads CAWSEEGSNTEAFF. CDR3 DNA: TGTGCCTGGAGTGAGGAGGGCTCGAACACTGAAGCTTTCTTT. Full variable domain (rest looked up from reference TRBV30 and TRBJ1-1): SQTIHQWPATLVQPVGSPLSLECTVEGTSNPNLYWYRQAAGRGLQLLFYSVGIGQISSEVPQNLSASRPQDRQFILSSKKLLLSDSGFYLCAWSEEGSNTEAFFGQGTRLTVV.

This clone has just a few counts. This rearrangement joins TRBV4-1 to TRBJ1-2, with a weak D call TRBD1 (6 bases). Per the germline V gene, CDR1 is MGHRA and CDR2 is YSYEKL. The CDR3 contains 15 residues. V was shortened by 1 base and J by 6 bases, with 15 bases between the two germline ends. The CDR3 nucleotides read TGCGCCAGCAGCCAAGGATTGGACAGCTTGAATGGCTACACCTTC. Amino acid sequence: CASSQGLDSLNGYTF.

The chain links TRBV7-2 to TRBJ2-7; D unresolved. CDR1 and CDR2 (germline): SGHTA, FQGNSA. The CDR3 is made up of 13 amino acids. With 5 bases removed from V and 3 bases from J, the gap between germline ends came to 11 bases. The DNA of the CDR3 is TGTGCCAGCAGCACCAGGAGTAACTACGAGCAGTACTTC. It encodes CASSTRSNYEQYF.

This clone appeared a few times. The missing conserved phenylalanine or tryptophan at the end of this CDR3 makes a read error likely. The limits of the CDR3 on the DNA are not certain, so only TCRdb's listed CDR3 is given. The chain employs TRBV7-2 and TRBJ2-4; TRBD1, as called in the table, went unchecked against the DNA. Germline V lookup: CDR1 SGHTA, CDR2 FQGNSA. The CDR3 adds up to 13 amino acids, both ends counted. The CDR3 is CASSPQGQGAFVP.

The chain recombines TRBV7-9 with TRBJ1-1; D unresolved. Germline values: CDR1 SEHNR, CDR2 FQNEAQ (reference sequence). CDR3 length: 13 residues. The V and J ends lost 2 bases and 7 bases respectively, with 11 bases between them. DNA for the CDR3: TGTGCCAGCAGCTTATCGGGGATGGGTGAAGCTTTCTTT. It codes for CASSLSGMGEAFF.

J is TRBJ1-6 and V is TRBV27, with a possible D match to TRBD1 (6 bases). The CDR3 sequence is 15 residues long. V lost 5 bases to trimming and J lost 6 bases, with 14 bases between them. Per the germline V gene, CDR1 is MNHEY and CDR2 is SMNVEV (reference sequence). The CDR3 region is CASSLDRIFNSPLHF. The DNA for the CDR3 is TGTGCCAGCAGTCTCGACAGGATATTTAATTCACCCCTCCACTTT.

The J gene is TRBJ2-7, the V gene TRBV15; possibly TRBD1 for D (6 bases). Germline CDR1 LNHNV, CDR2 YYDKDF (reference sequence). The CDR3 consists of 16 residues. The V and J ends lost 3 bases and 5 bases respectively, with 20 bases between them. CDR3 sequence: CATSRGNNPQGNEQYV. CDR3 sequence (DNA): TGTGCCACCAGCAGGGGAAACAACCCACAGGGTAACGAGCAGTACGTC.

This clone was observed a few times. The chain joins TRBV5-1 to TRBJ2-2; 9 bases match TRBD1. V lost 6 bases to trimming and J lost 5 bases; unmatched junction nucleotides: 2. CDR1 is SGHRS and CDR2 is YFSETQ in the germline V gene. The CDR3 runs to 13 residues. DNA for the CDR3: TGCGCCAGCATGGGACAGGGAACCGGGGAGCTGTTTTTT. This gives the protein CASMGQGTGELFF.

This chain links TRBV5-1 with TRBJ1-1, with D unresolved. From germline, CDR1 is SGHRS and CDR2 YFSETQ. The CDR3 is 14 amino acids. Deletions cut 0 bases from V and 1 base from J, with 7 bases between. CDR3 bases: TGCGCCAGCAGCTTGGAGGGCGGGAACACTGAAGCTTTCTTT. Protein product: CASSLEGGNTEAFF.

CDR3 sequence: CASSRRRAGLNTEAFF. For the CDR3, the DNA is TGTGCCAGCAGCCGGAGGAGAGCGGGGTTGAACACTGAAGCTTTCTTT. The chain links TRBV14 to TRBJ1-1; D not resolved. Per germline, CDR1 SGHDN and CDR2 FVKESK. Trimming removed 4 bases from V and 0 bases from J, with 15 bases in between. CDR3 length equals 16 residues. Supplemented by reference TRBV14 and TRBJ1-1, the full variable domain reads EAGVTQFPSHSVIEKGQTVTLRCDPISGHDNLYWYRRVMGKEIKFLLHFVKESKQDESGMPNNRFLAERTGGTYSTLKVQPAELEDSGVYFCASSRRRAGLNTEAFFGQGTRLTVV.

The J gene is TRBJ2-1, the V gene TRBV5-1; 7 nucleotides line up with TRBD1. The CDR3 runs to 14 residues. The J segment lost 6 bases and the V segment lost 4 bases, leaving 7 bases of the junction unmatched. Germline V gene data show CDR1 as SGHRS and CDR2 as YFSETQ. DNA for the CDR3: TGCGCCAGCAGCCACAGGGGAATAAGCAATGAGCAGTTCTTC. It is translated as CASSHRGISNEQFF.

The chain combines TRBV4-3 with TRBJ2-3; possibly TRBD2 for D (5 bases). The CDR3 loop spans 17 amino acids. Germline assignment: CDR1 LGHNA and CDR2 YSLEER. V shed 2 bases and J shed 0 bases, with 15 bases lying between them. CDR3 region: CASSQRRNKDSTDTQYF. The CDR3 DNA reads as TGCGCCAGCAGCCAAAGGAGGAACAAAGACAGCACAGATACGCAGTATTTT.